Listed below are T cell receptor beta chains from one sample, sequenced in a study of T cell repertoires in ileal Crohn's disease. TCRdb's copy holds only in-frame clones and misses some; the assay was immunoSEQ multiplex PCR. The sample includes around 1,700 clones, approximately 79% seen only once; the top ten take approximately 10%. The sample comprised ileal tissue. These receptors all stem from an adult with Crohn's disease. The CDR3 runs from the conserved cysteine through the conserved F or W. The D gene is left open where the match is weak. The size entry is marked missing in some rows and otherwise reads once, few, many or a size class.

J gene	clone size	V gene	D gene	CDR3 protein	CDR3 DNA
TRBJ1-3	.	TRBV5-5	.	CASSLALTGLNTIYF	TGTGCCAGCAGCTTGGCGCTAACAGGGTTGAACACCATATATTTT
TRBJ2-3	.	TRBV5-5	TRBD2	CASSLDPGTRQYF	TGTGCCAGCAGCTTGGATCCCGGGACTAGGCAGTATTTT
TRBJ2-6	.	TRBV29-1	TRBD2	CSVVLAVSGANVLTF	TGCAGCGTTGTACTAGCGGTCTCTGGGGCCAACGTCCTGACTTTC
TRBJ2-7	.	TRBV14	.	CASSQVLSYEQYF	TGTGCCAGCAGCCAAGTCCTCTCCTACGAGCAGTACTTC
TRBJ1-5	.	TRBV10-2	TRBD1	CASSEAGTANQPQHF	TGCGCCAGCAGCGAGGCTGGGACAGCGAATCAGCCCCAGCATTTT
TRBJ2-1	.	TRBV4-1	.	CASSQDRQGANEQFF	TGCGCCAGCAGCCAAGATCGGCAGGGTGCGAATGAGCAGTTCTTC
TRBJ2-1	.	TRBV27	TRBD2	CASSPLEGLGYNEQFF	TGTGCCAGCAGTCCACTCGAGGGACTAGGCTACAATGAGCAGTTCTTC
TRBJ1-6	few	TRBV19	.	CASTHGGGIGSPLHF	TGTGCCAGTACCCATGGAGGAGGGATCGGTTCACCCCTCCACTTT
TRBJ2-3	.	TRBV9	TRBD2	CASSPPSPGLAGSTDTQYF	TGTGCCAGCAGCCCCCCCTCACCGGGACTAGCGGGGTCGACAGATACGCAGTATTTT
TRBJ2-1	.	TRBV18	TRBD1	CASSPTTGGYNEQFF	TGTGCCAGCTCGCCCACGACAGGGGGCTACAATGAGCAGTTCTTC
TRBJ1-2	large	TRBV11-2	.	CASSLAGDYGYTF	TGTGCCAGCAGCTTAGCCGGAGACTATGGCTACACCTTC
TRBJ2-1	.	TRBV5-1	.	CASSVGTRRDEQFF	TGCGCCAGCAGCGTCGGGACTCGTCGGGATGAGCAGTTCTTC
TRBJ1-4	.	TRBV5-1	.	CASSPSAGPATNEKLFF	TGCGCCAGCAGCCCCTCCGCGGGCCCTGCAACTAATGAAAAACTGTTTTTT
TRBJ2-7	.	TRBV6-5	TRBD2	CASARGGSGEQYF	TGTGCCAGCGCGCGGGGGGGGTCTGGTGAGCAGTACTTC
TRBJ2-7	.	TRBV28	TRBD2	CASSLRTSGSGSYEQYF	TGTGCCAGCAGTCTAAGGACTAGCGGGAGTGGCTCCTACGAGCAGTACTTC
TRBJ2-7	.	TRBV6-5	.	CASREGVSRGEQYF	TGTGCCAGCAGAGAAGGAGTAAGTCGGGGCGAGCAGTACTTC
TRBJ2-1	.	TRBV7-9	.	CASSLAHNPNEQFF	TGTGCCAGCAGCTTAGCTCACAACCCCAATGAGCAGTTCTTC
TRBJ2-7	.	TRBV27	TRBD1	CASSLSSGQAYEQYF	TGTGCCAGCAGTTTAAGCTCCGGACAGGCCTACGAGCAGTACTTC
TRBJ2-7	.	TRBV30	.	CAWNPAGSYYEQYF	TGTGCCTGGAACCCTGCGGGCTCCTACTACGAGCAGTACTTC
TRBJ2-1	.	TRBV29-1	.	CSVEEVRQQQFF	TGCAGCGTTGAGGAGGTAAGGCAGCAGCAGTTCTTC
TRBJ2-7	.	TRBV4-1	TRBD2	CASSQTSGGSSYEQYF	TGCGCCAGCAGCCAAACCAGCGGGGGAAGCTCCTACGAGCAGTACTTC
TRBJ2-7	.	TRBV27	.	CASSPTVAGEQYF	TGTGCCAGCAGTCCTACCGTTGCGGGCGAGCAGTACTTC
TRBJ2-7	.	TRBV19	.	CASSMWPYEQYF	TGTGCCAGTAGTATGTGGCCCTACGAGCAGTACTTC
TRBJ2-7	.	TRBV6-5	TRBD1	CVSSTRQGPYEQYF	TGTGTCAGCAGTACCAGACAGGGACCCTACGAGCAGTACTTC
TRBJ2-7	.	TRBV6-6	TRBD1	CASRSTGQHYEQYF	TGTGCCAGCCGGTCGACGGGACAGCACTACGAGCAGTACTTC
TRBJ1-6	.	TRBV7-9	TRBD1	CASSRLGTGNSPLHF	TGTGCCAGCAGCCGGTTGGGGACAGGAAATTCACCCCTCCACTTT
TRBJ2-5	.	TRBV29-1	.	CSTTGELQETQYF	TGCAGCACCACCGGGGAGCTCCAAGAGACCCAGTACTTC
TRBJ2-7	few	TRBV14	TRBD2	CASSQRTSGGLVEQYF	TGTGCCAGCAGCCAACGGACTAGCGGGGGGCTAGTAGAGCAGTACTTC
TRBJ1-1	.	TRBV5-6	.	CASSSLGGGNTEAFF	TGTGCCAGCAGCTCCTTAGGGGGGGGGAACACTGAAGCTTTCTTT
TRBJ2-7	.	TRBV28	.	CASSLTVTQSQTFF	TGTGCCAGCAGTTTAACGGTCACCCAGTCTCAGACTTTCTTC
TRBJ1-1	.	TRBV5-1	.	CASSLMGQGAANTEAFF	TGCGCCAGCAGCTTGATGGGCCAGGGCGCAGCGAACACTGAAGCTTTCTTT
TRBJ2-3	.	TRBV9	TRBD2	CASSRREGGDTQYF	TGTGCCAGCAGCAGACGGGAGGGGGGGGATACGCAGTATTTT
TRBJ2-2	few	TRBV9	.	CASSVDRVMNTGELFF	TGTGCCAGCAGCGTAGACAGGGTTATGAACACCGGGGAGCTGTTTTTT
TRBJ1-6	few	TRBV7-7	TRBD1	CASSSGQGSPLHF	TGTGCTAGCAGCTCAGGACAGGGTTCACCCCTCCACTTT
TRBJ2-7	.	TRBV6-5	.	CASSPHPSYEQYF	TGTGCCAGCAGTCCCCATCCCTCCTACGAGCAGTACTTC
TRBJ1-2	.	TRBV6-1	.	CGLSRNSPDYGYTF	TGTGGGTTATCGAGGAACTCACCCGACTATGGCTACACCTTC
TRBJ2-1	.	TRBV9	TRBD2	CASSVRASSGSLHEQFF	TGTGCCAGCAGCGTTAGGGCGTCTAGCGGGAGTCTCCATGAGCAGTTCTTC
TRBJ2-3	.	TRBV10-3	TRBD1	CAINPGGRTDTQYF	TGTGCCATCAACCCAGGGGGCCGGACAGATACGCAGTATTTT
TRBJ2-7	.	TRBV2	.	CASKFLLDRTYEQYF	TGTGCCAGCAAATTCTTGCTGGACAGAACCTACGAGCAGTACTTC
TRBJ2-3	.	TRBV28	TRBD2	CASSLRTSPPDTQYF	TGTGCCAGCAGTTTAAGGACTAGCCCCCCAGATACGCAGTATTTT
TRBJ2-3	.	TRBV7-3	.	CASSPQDKPSTDTQYF	TGTGCCAGCAGCCCTCAGGACAAACCTAGCACAGATACGCAGTATTTT
TRBJ2-7	.	TRBV19	TRBD1	CASSVDRGHEQYF	TGTGCCAGTAGTGTGGACAGGGGACACGAGCAGTACTTC